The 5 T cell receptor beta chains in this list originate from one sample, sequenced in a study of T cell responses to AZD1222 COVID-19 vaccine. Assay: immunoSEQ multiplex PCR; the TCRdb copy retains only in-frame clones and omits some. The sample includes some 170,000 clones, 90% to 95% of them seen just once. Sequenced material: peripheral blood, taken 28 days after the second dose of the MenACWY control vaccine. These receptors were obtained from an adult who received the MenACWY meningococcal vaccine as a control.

The CDR3 loop is CASSYHFSGANVLTF. The CDR3 nucleotides read TGTGCCAGCAGTTATCACTTCTCTGGGGCCAACGTCCTGACTTTC. The chain couples TRBV6-2 or TRBV6-3 to TRBJ2-6, with no clear D. The V gene's germline CDR1 is MNHEY and CDR2 SVGEGT. V lost 3 bases and J lost 0, with 6 bases in between. The CDR3 totals 15 residues.

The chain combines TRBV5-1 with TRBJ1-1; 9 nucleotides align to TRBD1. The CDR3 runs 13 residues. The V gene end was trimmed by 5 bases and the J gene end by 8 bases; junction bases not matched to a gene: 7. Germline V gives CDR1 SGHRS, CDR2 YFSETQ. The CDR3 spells CASSLTGGGEAFF. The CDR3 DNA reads TGCGCCAGCAGTTTGACAGGGGGTGGAGAAGCTTTCTTT.

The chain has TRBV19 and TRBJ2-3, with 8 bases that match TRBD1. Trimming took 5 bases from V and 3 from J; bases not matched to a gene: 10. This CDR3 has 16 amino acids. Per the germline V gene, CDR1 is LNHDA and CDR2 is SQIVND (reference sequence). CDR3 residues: CASSPRGTGITDTQYF. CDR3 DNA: TGTGCCAGTAGTCCCCGGGGGACAGGAATTACAGATACGCAGTATTTT.

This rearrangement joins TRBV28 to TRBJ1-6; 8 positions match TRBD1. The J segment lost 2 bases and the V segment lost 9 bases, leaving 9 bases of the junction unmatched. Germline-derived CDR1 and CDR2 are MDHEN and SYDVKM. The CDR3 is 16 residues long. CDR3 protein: CASGVGGQAYNSPLHF. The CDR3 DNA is TGTGCCAGTGGGGTCGGGGGACAGGCCTATAATTCACCCCTCCACTTT.

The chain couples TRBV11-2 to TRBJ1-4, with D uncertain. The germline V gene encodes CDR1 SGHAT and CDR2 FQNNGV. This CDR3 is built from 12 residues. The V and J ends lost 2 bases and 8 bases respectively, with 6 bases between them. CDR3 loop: CASSLSREKLFF. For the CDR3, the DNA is TGTGCCAGCAGCTTATCGCGAGAAAAACTGTTTTTT.